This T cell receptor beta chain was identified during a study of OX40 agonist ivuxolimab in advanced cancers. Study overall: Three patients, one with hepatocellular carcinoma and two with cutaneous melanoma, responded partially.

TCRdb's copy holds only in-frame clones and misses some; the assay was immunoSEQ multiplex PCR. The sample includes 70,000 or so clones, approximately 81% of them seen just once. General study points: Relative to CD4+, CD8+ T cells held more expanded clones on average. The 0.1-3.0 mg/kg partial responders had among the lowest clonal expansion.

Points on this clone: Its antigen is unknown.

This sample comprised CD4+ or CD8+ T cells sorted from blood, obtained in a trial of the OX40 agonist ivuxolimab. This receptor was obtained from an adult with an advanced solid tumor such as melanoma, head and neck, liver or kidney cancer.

CDR3 sequence (DNA): TGTGCCAGCAGCTCAACCGGGCGGGTCACCGGGGAGCTGTTTTTT. It is translated as CASSSTGRVTGELFF. The rearrangement joins TRBV13 to TRBJ2-2; possibly TRBD2 for D (5 bases). The CDR3 is 15 residues long. The V gene lost 4 bases and the J gene lost 4 bases, with 13 bases spanning the gap. Germline-derived CDR1 and CDR2 are PRHDT and FYEKMQ (reference sequence).